Listed here is a single T cell receptor beta chain. The CDR3 spans 17 residues. Germline CDR1 and CDR2: SEHNR and FQNEAQ (reference sequence). V was cut by 4 bases and J by 1 base, with 19 bases left in between. The sample is drawn from a study of blood T cell repertoires in COVID-19. Study details: Samples taken during acute and convalescent COVID-19 were collected in the United States, Italy and Spain. PBMCs, B-cell-depleted T cells, or T cells were the source of the cDNA or gDNA that made up the material.

The authors' processing: Amplification of reference gene primers was used by the study to estimate nucleated cell counts. Here immunoSEQ multiplex PCR was the method, and the copy in TCRdb shows in-frame clones only, minus some. Clone size and V and J calls were adopted from that table, with D and trimming inferred from the DNA. The profile covers hundreds of thousands of clones, with 82% appearing a single time and about 3.8% taken by the ten largest. This clonotype originated in an elderly woman with acute or convalescent COVID-19. The chain uses TRBV7-9 and TRBJ1-2; D may be TRBD1 (5 bases). Material: peripheral blood. Written as DNA, the CDR3 is TGTGCCAGCAGCTCCTCGGGTGGGGCCGAGCTTAACTATGGCTACACCTTC. Translation gives CASSSSGGAELNYGYTF.